Shown below are 30 T cell receptor beta chains from a single sample sequenced in a study of cytomegalovirus exposure and HLA in healthy donors. Primers for the PCR totalled 60 Vbeta and 13 Jbeta. Generated by immunoSEQ multiplex PCR, the TCRdb table keeps only in-frame clones and is missing some. This table has some 200,000 clones, about four fifths appearing once. The source material was PBMCs. The receptors come from a man in his fifties or sixties in good health and CMV-seronegative.

This chain links TRBV5-1 with TRBJ2-1; 9 bases line up with TRBD2. CDR3 size: 15 residues. After removal of 0 bases from V and 5 bases from J, the junction contained 3 bases not matched to a gene. CDR1 SGHRS and CDR2 YFSETQ come from the germline V gene. The CDR3 bases are TGCGCCAGCAGCTTGGGACTAGCGGACGACAATGAGCAGTTCTTC. Translation: CASSLGLADDNEQFF.

This clone occurred a few times. The chain employs TRBV6-5 and TRBJ2-7; D is possibly TRBD1 (6 bases). Trimming left V 10 bases short and J 3 bases short, with 16 bases between. The CDR3 covers 13 residues. Germline-derived CDR1 and CDR2 are MNHEY and SVGAGI. CDR3 in amino acids: CATKDSPGYEQYF. The CDR3 DNA reads TGTGCCACTAAGGACAGCCCTGGCTACGAGCAGTACTTC.

The chain recombines TRBV7-2 with TRBJ2-5, with 10 bases matching TRBD2. The end of the DNA aligns better with TRBJ2-7, so the J call may be wrong. CDR3 size: 15 residues. The V gene's germline CDR1 is SGHTA and CDR2 FQGNSA. The CDR3 DNA reads TGTGCCAGCAGCCTAGGACTAGCGGCCTCCTACGAGCAGTACTTC. Amino acids: CASSLGLAASYEQYF.

The chain joins TRBV5-4 to TRBJ2-3; D unclear. Germline CDR1 is SGHNT and CDR2 is YYREEE (reference sequence). V lost 3 bases to trimming and J lost 6 bases, with 14 bases between them. The CDR3 length is 14 residues. CDR3 residues: CASSSLVGADTQYF. The CDR3, as DNA: TGTGCCAGCAGCTCTCTCGTGGGCGCGGATACGCAGTATTTT.

This chain joins TRBV6-6 and TRBJ1-5, with a tentative D call TRBD1 (5 bases). In germline, CDR1 is MNHNY, CDR2 SVGAGI (reference sequence). The CDR3 is 15 residues long. V was cut by 4 bases and J by 3 bases, with 13 bases left in between. CDR3 amino acids: CASSFGGTDNQPQHF. CDR3 sequence (DNA): TGTGCCAGCAGTTTTGGGGGGACGGACAATCAGCCCCAGCATTTT.

This chain joins TRBV5-1 and TRBJ2-3; 11 positions agree with TRBD1. Germline lookup yields CDR1 SGHRS and CDR2 YFSETQ. The CDR3 contains 17 residues. Trimming at V came to 4 bases and at J to 2 bases, leaving 9 bases not matched to a gene. The CDR3 region is CASSEGDRGTLTDTQYF. CDR3 nucleotides: TGCGCCAGCAGCGAGGGGGACAGGGGGACCCTCACAGATACGCAGTATTTT.

The chain links TRBV7-8 to TRBJ1-1, with D unresolved. The V gene lost 0 bases and the J gene lost 8 bases, with 10 bases spanning the gap. This CDR3 region has 13 residues. From germline, CDR1 is SGHVS and CDR2 FQNEAQ. In DNA form, the CDR3 reads TGTGCCAGCAGCTTAGCAGGTGGAGAGGAAGCTTTCTTT. Its protein is CASSLAGGEEAFF.

The chain carries TRBV5-1 and TRBJ2-1, with TRBD1 matching 8 bases. V lost 4 bases, J lost 7 bases, and 10 bases stayed unmatched. The CDR3 contains 15 residues. Germline assignment: CDR1 SGHRS and CDR2 YFSETQ. The CDR3 nucleotides read TGCGCCAGCAGCCTTGACAGGGGAGACCGGAATGAGCAGTTCTTC. Translation gives CASSLDRGDRNEQFF.

The genes are TRBV9 and TRBJ2-1; D may be TRBD1 (6 bases). The V gene's germline CDR1 is SGDLS and CDR2 YYNGEE. The CDR3 has 14 amino acids. V lost 4 bases, J lost 3 bases, and 11 bases lay in between. The CDR3 DNA reads as TGTGCCAGCAGCACCGAGACAGGCTACAATGAGCAGTTCTTC. It specifies CASSTETGYNEQFF.

This clone was observed a handful of times. The chain has TRBV27 and TRBJ2-1; the D is unclear. Germline loops: CDR1 MNHEY, CDR2 SMNVEV (reference sequence). The V gene lost 1 base and the J gene lost 1 base, with 8 bases spanning the gap. There are 15 residues in the CDR3. The CDR3 nucleotides are TGTGCCAGCAGTTTATATGTGTCTTCCTACAATGAGCAGTTCTTC. Translation gives CASSLYVSSYNEQFF.

The chain carries TRBV11-2 and TRBJ1-4; 10 nucleotides agree with TRBD1. Trimming cost V 5 bases and J 8 bases; bases outside gene matches: 8. From germline, CDR1 is SGHAT and CDR2 FQNNGV. This CDR3 is 15 amino acids long. CDR3 DNA sequence: TGTGCCAGCAGCCAGACCGGGACAGGGGAGGAAAAACTGTTTTTT. This encodes CASSQTGTGEEKLFF.

V usage is TRBV5-5 and J usage is TRBJ1-1; D not resolved. V lost 4 bases, J lost 2 bases, and 9 bases lay in between. The CDR3 has 13 amino acids. Germline values: CDR1 SGHKS, CDR2 YYEKEE (reference sequence). CDR3 loop: CASSTDLNTEAFF. The CDR3 DNA reads as TGTGCCAGCAGCACCGACTTAAACACTGAAGCTTTCTTT.

The sample holds one count of this clone. J is TRBJ1-5 and V is TRBV10-3, with unresolved D. Trimming shortened V by 0 bases and J by 2 bases, and 17 bases separated the two germline ends. The CDR3 is 18 residues long. Germline-derived CDR1 and CDR2 are ENHRY and SYGVKD. Here the CDR3 reads CAISESSLTPGGNQPQHF. The CDR3, as DNA: TGTGCCATCAGTGAGTCGAGCTTAACCCCCGGAGGCAATCAGCCCCAGCATTTT.

This CDR3 reads CASSLSPPQETQYF. The DNA of the CDR3 is TGCGCCAGCAGCTTGAGCCCCCCCCAAGAGACCCAGTACTTC. The rearrangement uses TRBV5-1 and TRBJ2-5, with no clear D. Per germline, CDR1 SGHRS and CDR2 YFSETQ. Trimming pared 1 base from V and 1 base from J, leaving 8 bases between. CDR3 length: 14 residues.

CDR3 nucleotide sequence: TGTGCCTGGAGTTTCCCAGTAACAGGGTACACCGGGGAGCTGTTTTTT. Translated: CAWSFPVTGYTGELFF. The genes are TRBV30 and TRBJ2-2; possibly TRBD1 for D (6 bases). Germline V gene lookup returns CDR1 GTSNPN and CDR2 SVGIG (reference sequence). The CDR3 loop spans 16 amino acids. Trimming cost V 2 bases and J 3 bases, with 16 bases left between them.

CDR3 DNA: TGTGCCAGCAGCCTCGAGAAAAACACTGAAGCTTTCTTT. It is translated as CASSLEKNTEAFF. V usage is TRBV7-3 and J usage is TRBJ1-1; D uncertain. The CDR3 spans 13 residues. The germline gives CDR1 SGHTA, CDR2 FQGTGA. Trimming stripped 5 bases from V and 2 bases from J, with 9 bases between.

As DNA, the CDR3 is TGTGCCAGCAGGCTGACAGGGCTAGGGGGAAACACCGGGGAGCTGTTTTTT. Encoded protein: CASRLTGLGGNTGELFF. This chain connects TRBV7-9 to TRBJ2-2; TRBD1 agrees at 7 bases. The V gene end was trimmed by 6 bases and the J gene end by 2 bases; junction bases not matched to a gene: 12. Germline V gene sequence: CDR1 SEHNR, CDR2 FQNEAQ (reference sequence). The CDR3 runs to 17 residues.

This chain connects TRBV7-8 to TRBJ2-4, with D perhaps TRBD2 (6 bases). The CDR3 extends over 16 amino acids. Trimming shortened V by 2 bases and J by 3 bases, and 14 bases separated the two germline ends. Germline V gene sequence: CDR1 SGHVS, CDR2 FQNEAQ. CDR3 protein: CASSLKGGEGKNIQYF. The CDR3 DNA reads as TGTGCCAGCAGCTTAAAAGGAGGGGAAGGCAAAAACATTCAGTACTTC.

This chain links TRBV2 with TRBJ1-4; TRBD1 matches at 7 bases. The V gene end was trimmed by 4 bases and the J gene end by 5 bases; junction bases not matched to a gene: 7. Germline assignment: CDR1 SNHLY and CDR2 FYNNEI. The CDR3 totals 15 residues. CDR3 sequence: CASSGQGVPNEKLFF. In DNA form, the CDR3 reads TGTGCCAGCAGTGGGCAGGGGGTACCGAATGAAAAACTGTTTTTT.

The genes are TRBV6-6 and TRBJ2-7; D is uncertain. The CDR3 has 14 residues. The V gene's germline CDR1 is MNHNY and CDR2 SVGAGI (reference sequence). Trimming took off 6 bases at V and 7 bases at J, with 19 bases between the two ends. CDR3 nucleotide sequence: TGTGCCAGCAGAGAGAGTCCAACCTTGTGGGAGCAGTACTTC. Amino acids: CASRESPTLWEQYF.

This sequence joins TRBV9 and TRBJ1-1, with D maybe TRBD1 (5 bases). The V and J ends lost 3 bases and 0 bases respectively, with 9 bases between them. The CDR3 is 14 residues long. From germline, CDR1 is SGDLS and CDR2 YYNGEE. CDR3 nucleotide sequence: TGTGCCAGCAGCGCGGAACAGGTGAACACTGAAGCTTTCTTT. Translated: CASSAEQVNTEAFF.

The chain links TRBV10-3 to TRBJ1-5, with TRBD1 matching 8 bases. With V trimmed by 2 bases and J by 1 base, 4 bases remained unmatched. The CDR3 has 16 amino acids. The V gene's germline CDR1 is ENHRY and CDR2 SYGVKD. This chain's CDR3 is CAISEGQGMSNQPQHF. CDR3 nucleotide sequence: TGTGCCATCAGTGAGGGACAGGGTATGAGCAATCAGCCCCAGCATTTT.

This clone came up a few times. This chain connects TRBV28 to TRBJ1-4; possible D gene TRBD1, 5 bases. Germline CDR1 MDHEN, CDR2 SYDVKM. The CDR3 sequence is 12 residues long. Trimming removed 5 bases from V and 6 bases from J, with 7 bases in between. As DNA, the CDR3 is TGTGCCAGCAGTAGACAGTATGAAAAACTGTTTTTT. It yields the protein CASSRQYEKLFF.

V is TRBV27 and J is TRBJ1-4; a weak D match, TRBD1 (5 bases). Germline V gene data show CDR1 as MNHEY and CDR2 as SMNVEV (reference sequence). V shed 5 bases and J shed 2 bases, with 12 bases lying between them. The CDR3 spans 15 residues. CDR3 residues: CASSPRGLTNEKLFF. The CDR3 nucleotides are TGTGCCAGCAGTCCTCGGGGACTGACTAATGAAAAACTGTTTTTT.

The chain is built from TRBV18 and TRBJ2-5; the match to TRBD2 covers 9 bases. The germline V gene encodes CDR1 KGHSH and CDR2 LQKENI. V shed 5 bases and J 5 bases; nucleotides not matched to a gene: 3. The CDR3 is made up of 13 amino acids. CDR3 amino acids: CASSNGLAETQYF. The CDR3 DNA is TGTGCCAGCTCAAACGGACTAGCGGAGACCCAGTACTTC. Looking up the rest from reference TRBV18 and TRBJ2-5 gives the full variable domain: NAGVMQNPRHLVRRRGQEARLRCSPMKGHSHVYWYRQLPEEGLKFMVYLQKENIIDESGMPKERFSAEFPKEGPSILRIQQVVRGDSAAYFCASSNGLAETQYFGPGTRLLVL.

The chain couples TRBV18 to TRBJ1-4; TRBD1 matches at 8 bases. Germline values: CDR1 KGHSH, CDR2 LQKENI. This CDR3 is built from 12 residues. The ends lost 6 bases at V and 15 bases at J; junction bases unmatched: 9. The CDR3 protein is CASSVDRALLFF. The CDR3 coding sequence is TGTGCCAGCTCGGTGGACAGGGCCCTTTTGTTTTTT.

This chain's CDR3 is CASSAQGSTDTQYF. CDR3 DNA sequence: TGTGCCAGCAGTGCTCAGGGGTCCACAGATACGCAGTATTTT. The chain joins TRBV28 to TRBJ2-3, with a weak D call TRBD1 (6 bases). The ends were cut back, 5 bases at V and 2 bases at J, with 11 bases in the middle. CDR1 and CDR2 (germline): MDHEN, SYDVKM. There are 14 residues in the CDR3.

Concerning this clone itself: The same CDR3 is also encoded by other DNA sequences in this sample. V and J are TRBV6-4 and TRBJ2-3; D is possibly TRBD1 (5 bases). CDR3 length equals 13 residues. The V and J ends lost 3 bases and 4 bases respectively, with 8 bases between them. Germline lookup yields CDR1 MRHNA and CDR2 SNTAGT. The CDR3 sequence is CASSEQGADTQYF. The CDR3 nucleotides are TGTGCCAGCAGTGAACAAGGGGCAGATACGCAGTATTTT.

This sequence joins TRBV9 and TRBJ2-3, with D maybe TRBD2 (6 bases). The CDR3 covers 14 residues. Trimming removed 3 bases at V and 1 base at J, with 9 bases between. CDR1 and CDR2 from the germline V gene are SGDLS and YYNGEE. For the CDR3, the DNA is TGTGCCAGCAGCGCCTGGGGGGGCACAGATACGCAGTATTTT. This encodes CASSAWGGTDTQYF.

This clone occurred once. This chain links TRBV6-1 with TRBJ2-5, with 7 bases that match TRBD2. Germline assignment: CDR1 MNHNS and CDR2 SASEGT. J lost 4 bases, V lost 0 bases, and 8 bases had no gene match. This CDR3 is built from 16 residues. The CDR3 DNA sequence: TGTGCCAGCAGTGAAGCGCTTGGCGGGGGTTTAGAGACCCAGTACTTC. Translation gives CASSEALGGGLETQYF.